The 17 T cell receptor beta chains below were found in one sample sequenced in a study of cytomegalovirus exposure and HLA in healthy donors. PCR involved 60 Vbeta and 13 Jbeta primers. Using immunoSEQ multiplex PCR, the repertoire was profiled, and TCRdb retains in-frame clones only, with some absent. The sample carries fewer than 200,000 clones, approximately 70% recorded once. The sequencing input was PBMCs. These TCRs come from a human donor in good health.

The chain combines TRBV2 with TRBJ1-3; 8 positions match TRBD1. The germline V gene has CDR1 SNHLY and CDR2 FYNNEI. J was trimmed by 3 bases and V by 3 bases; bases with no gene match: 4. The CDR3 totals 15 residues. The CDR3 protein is CASSDAGGNGNTIYF. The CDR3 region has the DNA TGTGCCAGCAGTGACGCAGGGGGCAATGGAAACACCATATATTTT.

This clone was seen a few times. The chain's CDR3 is CASSKSRNTEAFF. The DNA of the CDR3 is TGTGCCAGCAGCAAGTCCAGGAACACTGAAGCTTTCTTT. The V gene is TRBV5-4, the J gene TRBJ1-1; no reliable D call. CDR3 size: 13 residues. CDR1 is SGHNT and CDR2 is YYREEE in the germline V gene (reference sequence). V lost 4 bases and J lost 1, with 8 bases in between.

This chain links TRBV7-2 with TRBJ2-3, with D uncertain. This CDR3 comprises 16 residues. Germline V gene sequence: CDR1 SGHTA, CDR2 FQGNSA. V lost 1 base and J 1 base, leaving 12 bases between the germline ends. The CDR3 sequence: CASSLVIGGGTDTQYF. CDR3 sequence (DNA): TGTGCCAGCAGCTTAGTTATCGGCGGAGGCACAGATACGCAGTATTTT.

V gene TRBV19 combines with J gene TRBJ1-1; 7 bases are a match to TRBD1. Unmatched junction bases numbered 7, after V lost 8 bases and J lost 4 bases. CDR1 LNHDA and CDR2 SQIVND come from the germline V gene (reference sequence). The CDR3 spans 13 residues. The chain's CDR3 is CASDRAGGTEAFF. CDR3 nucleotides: TGTGCCAGTGACAGGGCGGGAGGCACTGAAGCTTTCTTT.

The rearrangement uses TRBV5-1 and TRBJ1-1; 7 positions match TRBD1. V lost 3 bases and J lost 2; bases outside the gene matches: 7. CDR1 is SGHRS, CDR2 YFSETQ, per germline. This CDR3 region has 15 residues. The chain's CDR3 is CASSSSGTENTEAFF. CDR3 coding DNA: TGCGCCAGCAGCTCATCCGGGACAGAAAACACTGAAGCTTTCTTT.

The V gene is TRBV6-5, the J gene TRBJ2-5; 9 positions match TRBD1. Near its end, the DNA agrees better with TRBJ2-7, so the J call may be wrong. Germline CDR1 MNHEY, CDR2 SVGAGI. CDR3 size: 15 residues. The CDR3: CASSLRTGDFYEQYF. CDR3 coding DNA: TGTGCCAGCAGTCTCAGGACAGGGGATTTCTACGAGCAGTACTTC.

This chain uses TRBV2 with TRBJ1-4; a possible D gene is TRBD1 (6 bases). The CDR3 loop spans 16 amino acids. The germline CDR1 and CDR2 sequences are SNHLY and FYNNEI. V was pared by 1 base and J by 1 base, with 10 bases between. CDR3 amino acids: CASSEERGGTNEKLFF. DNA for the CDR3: TGTGCCAGCAGTGAAGAAAGGGGGGGAACTAATGAAAAACTGTTTTTT.

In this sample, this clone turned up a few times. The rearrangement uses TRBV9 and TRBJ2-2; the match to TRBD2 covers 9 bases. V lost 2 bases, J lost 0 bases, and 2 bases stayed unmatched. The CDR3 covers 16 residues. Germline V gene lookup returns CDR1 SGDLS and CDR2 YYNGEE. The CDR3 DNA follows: TGTGCCAGCAGCGTTAGCGGGGGAGCGAACACCGGGGAGCTGTTTTTT. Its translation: CASSVSGGANTGELFF.

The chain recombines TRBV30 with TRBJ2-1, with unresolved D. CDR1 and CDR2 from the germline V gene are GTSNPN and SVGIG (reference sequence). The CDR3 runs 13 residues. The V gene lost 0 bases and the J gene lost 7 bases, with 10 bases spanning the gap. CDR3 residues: CAWSVSGLNEQFF. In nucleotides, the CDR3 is TGTGCCTGGAGTGTATCAGGCCTAAATGAGCAGTTCTTC.

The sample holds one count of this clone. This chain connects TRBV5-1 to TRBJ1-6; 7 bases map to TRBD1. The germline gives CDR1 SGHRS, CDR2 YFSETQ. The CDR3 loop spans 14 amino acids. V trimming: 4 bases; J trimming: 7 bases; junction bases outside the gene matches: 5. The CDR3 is CASSLGTENSPLHF. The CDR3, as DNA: TGCGCCAGCAGCCTAGGGACAGAGAATTCACCCCTCCACTTT.

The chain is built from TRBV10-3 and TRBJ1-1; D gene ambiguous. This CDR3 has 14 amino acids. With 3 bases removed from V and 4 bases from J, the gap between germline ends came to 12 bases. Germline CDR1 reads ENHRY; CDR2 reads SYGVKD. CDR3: CAISDQSGVTEAFF. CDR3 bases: TGTGCCATCAGTGACCAGAGCGGTGTCACTGAAGCTTTCTTT.

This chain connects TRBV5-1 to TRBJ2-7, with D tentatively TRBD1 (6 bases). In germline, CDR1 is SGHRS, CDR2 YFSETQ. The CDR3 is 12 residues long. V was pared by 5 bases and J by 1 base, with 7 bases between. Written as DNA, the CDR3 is TGCGCCAGCAGTGGACAGTCCTACGAGCAGTACTTC. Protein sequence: CASSGQSYEQYF.

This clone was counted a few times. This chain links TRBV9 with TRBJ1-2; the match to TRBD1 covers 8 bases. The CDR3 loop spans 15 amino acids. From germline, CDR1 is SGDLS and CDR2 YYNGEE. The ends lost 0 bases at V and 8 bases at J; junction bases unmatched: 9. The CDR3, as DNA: TGTGCCAGCAGCGTAGGACAGGGGCTACTTGGGGGCTACACCTTC. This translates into CASSVGQGLLGGYTF.

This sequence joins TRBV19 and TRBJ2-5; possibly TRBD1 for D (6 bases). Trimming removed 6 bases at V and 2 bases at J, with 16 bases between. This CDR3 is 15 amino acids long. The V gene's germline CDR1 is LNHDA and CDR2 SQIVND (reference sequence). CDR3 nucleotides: TGTGCCAGTAGCCATGGGGGCAGGAGGCAAGAGACCCAGTACTTC. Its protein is CASSHGGRRQETQYF.

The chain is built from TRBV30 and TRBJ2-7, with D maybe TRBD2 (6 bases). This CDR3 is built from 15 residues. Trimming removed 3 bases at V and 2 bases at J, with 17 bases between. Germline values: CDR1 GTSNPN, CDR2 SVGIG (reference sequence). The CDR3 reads CAWRHSRETPYEQYF. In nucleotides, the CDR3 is TGTGCCTGGAGACACTCCCGGGAGACCCCCTACGAGCAGTACTTC.

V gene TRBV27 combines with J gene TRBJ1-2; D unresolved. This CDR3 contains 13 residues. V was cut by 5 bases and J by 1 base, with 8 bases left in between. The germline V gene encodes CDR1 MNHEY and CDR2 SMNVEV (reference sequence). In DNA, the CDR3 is TGTGCCAGCAGTCCCTCAGTTAACTATGGCTACACCTTC. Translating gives CASSPSVNYGYTF.

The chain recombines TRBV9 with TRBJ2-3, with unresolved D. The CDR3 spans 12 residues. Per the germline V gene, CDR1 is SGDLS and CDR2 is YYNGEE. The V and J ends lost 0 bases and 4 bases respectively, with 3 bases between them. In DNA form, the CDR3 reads TGTGCCAGCAGCGTAGACTCAGATACGCAGTATTTT. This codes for CASSVDSDTQYF. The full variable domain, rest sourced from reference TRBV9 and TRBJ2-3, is DSGVTQTPKHLITATGQRVTLRCSPRSGDLSVYWYQQSLDQGLQFLIQYYNGEERAKGNILERFSAQQFPDLHSELNLSSLELGDSALYFCASSVDSDTQYFGPGTRLTVL.